The source of this TCR beta chain is a study of cytomegalovirus exposure and HLA in healthy donors. Broader study findings: Because they were indistinguishable, some V segments, including TRBV6-2 and TRBV6-3, were excluded. A later analysis reportedly found that, within productive TCRs, an Asian-associated ancestry cluster had fewer N-insertions than the mean observed across the roughly 630 donors.

Details on this clone: Antigen specificity is unknown.

CDR1 and CDR2 from the germline V gene are ENHRY and SYGVKD. V was pared by 4 bases and J by 7 bases, with 29 bases between. The CDR3 contains 18 residues. The study ran its PCR with 60 Vbeta and 13 Jbeta primers. Sequenced by immunoSEQ multiplex PCR; TCRdb stores in-frame clones only, minus some. The sample lists about 160,000 clones, 78% seen once, with 3.1% in the top ten. Sequences were obtained from PBMCs. The receptor was derived from a woman aged 40 to 50 in good health and CMV-seronegative. The rearrangement uses TRBV10-3 and TRBJ2-7; the D gene is possibly TRBD2 (5 bases). The DNA for the CDR3 is TGTGCCATCAGTGGAAGGGAAGGCGGGTACTCTCCTATGGGAGAGCAGTACTTC. Its protein is CAISGREGGYSPMGEQYF.